The sequence of this T cell receptor beta chain was determined in a study of siplizumab effects on memory and regulatory T cells. Points on this clone: Antigen specificity is unknown.

Generated by immunoSEQ multiplex PCR, the TCRdb table keeps only in-frame clones and is missing some. The sample contains 75,000 to 100,000 clones, around 94% of which appear only once. This CDR3 contains 15 residues. Germline lookup yields CDR1 MNHEY and CDR2 SMNVEV (reference sequence). V lost 4 bases to trimming and J lost 7 bases, with 19 bases between them. Study-level findings and limits: Only a minority of proliferating CD4+ or CD8+ clones had an assignable naive or memory phenotype, with roughly 75-95% lacking one. For mappable alloreactive CD4+ clones, the mean Treg-derived fraction was roughly 70% with siplizumab and 25% to 30% in controls. Naive T cells looked more diverse than memory cells, and they looked like major contributors to the alloresponse.

Sequenced input: non-Treg CD4+ T cells sorted from blood. This chain links TRBV27 with TRBJ1-1; D gene uncertain. The TCR was taken from a human donor in good health. In DNA form, the CDR3 reads TGTGCCAGCAGTTCTTTTCCTCGCGTTCAAGGTGAAGCTTTCTTT. Its translation: CASSSFPRVQGEAFF.